The 29 T cell receptor beta chains in this list originate from one sample, sequenced in a study of blood T cell repertoires in COVID-19. The data were produced by immunoSEQ multiplex PCR, yet TCRdb's version contains in-frame clones alone and is incomplete. The sample has about 210,000 clones; about nine tenths are singletons. The sequenced sample was peripheral blood. These TCRs come from a man between 18 and 29 years old with active or convalescent COVID-19.

V usage is TRBV5-1 and J usage is TRBJ1-1; TRBD1 might be the D (6 bases). There are 14 residues in the CDR3. Trimming stripped 0 bases from V and 4 bases from J, with 10 bases between. In germline, CDR1 is SGHRS, CDR2 YFSETQ. The CDR3 DNA sequence: TGCGCCAGCAGCTTGGGAACAGGGTTCACTGAAGCTTTCTTT. Translating it yields CASSLGTGFTEAFF.

The rearrangement links TRBV6-6 to TRBJ1-2; 11 bases fit TRBD1. Losses at the gene ends were 7 bases for V and 2 bases for J; bases not matched to a gene: 6. Germline V CDR1 and CDR2: MNHNY, SVGAGI (reference sequence). The CDR3 totals 15 residues. In DNA form, the CDR3 reads TGTGCCAGCAATTATGGGACAGGGGGAAACTATGGCTACACCTTC. Amino acids: CASNYGTGGNYGYTF.

The V and J genes are TRBV2 and TRBJ1-2; 7 bases fit TRBD1. Trimming cost V 1 base and J 1 base; bases outside gene matches: 9. CDR1 and CDR2 (germline): SNHLY, FYNNEI. The CDR3 runs to 17 residues. This CDR3 is CASSEGRDRRFNYGYTF. As DNA, the CDR3 is TGTGCCAGCAGTGAAGGTCGGGACAGACGCTTTAACTATGGCTACACCTTC.

The chain carries TRBV5-6 and TRBJ1-3; D unclear. This CDR3 is built from 17 residues. With 2 bases removed from V and 3 bases from J, the gap between germline ends came to 18 bases. CDR1 SGHDT and CDR2 YYEEEE come from the germline V gene. The CDR3: CASSLVSAQSFGNTIYF. CDR3 DNA: TGTGCCAGCAGCTTAGTATCAGCACAGAGCTTTGGAAACACCATATATTTT.

The V gene is TRBV5-6, the J gene TRBJ1-1; D is unclear. V lost 6 bases and J 1 base, leaving 7 bases between the germline ends. CDR1 is SGHDT and CDR2 is YYEEEE in the germline V gene. The CDR3 has 12 residues. The DNA of the CDR3 is TGTGCCAGCACCCTAAAGAACACTGAAGCTTTCTTT. Protein sequence: CASTLKNTEAFF.

This chain uses TRBV2 with TRBJ2-5; D gene ambiguous. The CDR3 sequence is 11 residues long. V was trimmed by 4 bases and J by 4 bases, leaving 4 bases between them. Germline lookup yields CDR1 SNHLY and CDR2 FYNNEI. CDR3 protein: CASSVSETQYF. The CDR3 DNA follows: TGTGCCAGCAGTGTATCAGAGACCCAGTACTTC. The whole variable domain, remainder taken from reference TRBV2 and TRBJ2-5, is EPEVTQTPSHQVTQMGQEVILRCVPISNHLYFYWYRQILGQKVEFLVSFYNNEISEKSEIFDDQFSVERPDGSNFTLKIRSTKLEDSAMYFCASSVSETQYFGPGTRLLVL.

This clone was seen a few times. Other nucleotide sequences in the sample specify the same CDR3. This rearrangement joins TRBV5-1 to TRBJ2-1; the match to TRBD1 covers 7 bases. The J segment lost 2 bases and the V segment lost 0 bases, leaving 2 bases of the junction unmatched. The CDR3 has 15 residues. Germline V lookup: CDR1 SGHRS, CDR2 YFSETQ. The CDR3 coding sequence is TGCGCCAGCAGCTTGGGGCAGGGGGCCTACAATGAGCAGTTCTTC. Translated: CASSLGQGAYNEQFF.

This chain uses TRBV7-3 with TRBJ2-2; TRBD2 agrees at 8 bases. CDR3 size: 15 residues. V gave up 5 bases and J gave up 2 bases; unmatched junction bases: 4. Germline-derived CDR1 and CDR2 are SGHTA and FQGTGA. The CDR3 here is CASSVTSGNTGELFF. As DNA, the CDR3 is TGTGCCAGCAGCGTTACTAGCGGCAACACCGGGGAGCTGTTTTTT.

The chain links TRBV27 to TRBJ2-7; the D gene is possibly TRBD2 (7 bases). Germline V gene data show CDR1 as MNHEY and CDR2 as SMNVEV (reference sequence). The CDR3 contains 16 residues. V shed 3 bases and J shed 6 bases, with 21 bases lying between them. The CDR3 bases are TGTGCCAGCAGTTTCTTGCGGGGGCGTTCTTTTTCCGAGCAGTACTTC. This encodes CASSFLRGRSFSEQYF.

V gene TRBV27 combines with J gene TRBJ1-1, with 10 bases identical to TRBD1. Germline V lookup: CDR1 MNHEY, CDR2 SMNVEV (reference sequence). The ends lost 10 bases at V and 3 bases at J; junction bases unmatched: 5. CDR3 length equals 13 residues. This CDR3 is CATWGQGYTEAFF. CDR3 DNA: TGTGCCACCTGGGGACAGGGGTACACTGAAGCTTTCTTT.

This sequence joins TRBV28 and TRBJ2-3; tentative D call: TRBD1 (6 bases). The germline V gene has CDR1 MDHEN and CDR2 SYDVKM. V was clipped by 5 bases and J by 4 bases, with 19 bases between them. The CDR3 extends over 16 amino acids. The CDR3 protein is CASSPRQAGAADTQYF. The CDR3 nucleotides read TGTGCCAGCAGTCCACGACAGGCCGGGGCCGCAGATACGCAGTATTTT.

The chain recombines TRBV19 with TRBJ1-5; tentatively, D is TRBD1 (5 bases). CDR3 length: 14 amino acids. Germline V CDR1 and CDR2: LNHDA, SQIVND (reference sequence). With 2 bases removed from V and 6 bases from J, the gap between germline ends came to 11 bases. The CDR3 DNA sequence: TGTGCCAGTAGTATATCAGGGTACGGTCAGCCCCAGCATTTT. It codes for CASSISGYGQPQHF.

The chain joins TRBV6-2 or TRBV6-3 to TRBJ2-1; maybe TRBD2 (6 bases). Looked up from germline, CDR1 is MNHEY and CDR2 is SVGEGT. V lost 2 bases and J 5 bases, leaving 19 bases between the germline ends. The CDR3 is 17 residues long. The CDR3 is CASSYRNTGSLNNEQFF. CDR3 DNA sequence: TGTGCCAGCAGTTACCGAAATACCGGGAGCCTCAACAATGAGCAGTTCTTC.

This chain links TRBV11-3 with TRBJ2-7; D is perhaps TRBD2 (5 bases). The CDR3 spans 13 residues. Deletions cut 5 bases from V and 5 bases from J, with 13 bases between. Looked up from germline, CDR1 is SGHNT and CDR2 is YENEEA. CDR3 region: CASSPPSEDEQYF. The CDR3 DNA reads as TGTGCCAGCAGCCCACCCTCGGAGGACGAGCAGTACTTC.

This chain connects TRBV9 to TRBJ2-2; TRBD1 is a possible D gene (6 bases). CDR3 length: 14 amino acids. Germline V gene lookup returns CDR1 SGDLS and CDR2 YYNGEE. V was pared by 3 bases and J by 2 bases, with 8 bases between. Written as DNA, the CDR3 is TGTGCCAGCAGCGGCAGGGGTAACACCGGGGAGCTGTTTTTT. This translates into CASSGRGNTGELFF.

V and J are TRBV6-5 and TRBJ2-5, with 9 bases aligning to TRBD2. V dropped 4 bases and J dropped 5; count of bases not matched to a gene: 5. The V gene's germline CDR1 is MNHEY and CDR2 SVGAGI. This CDR3 contains 14 residues. The CDR3 protein is CASSLREGGETQYF. CDR3 coding DNA: TGTGCCAGCAGTTTGCGGGAGGGAGGGGAGACCCAGTACTTC.

This chain uses TRBV4-1 with TRBJ1-1, with TRBD1 matching over 9 bases. The junction had 5 bases not matched to a gene; V was cut back by 3 bases and J by 3 bases. This CDR3 is 15 amino acids long. Germline V lookup: CDR1 MGHRA, CDR2 YSYEKL. The CDR3 protein is CASSHTGGRDTEAFF. In DNA, the CDR3 is TGCGCCAGCAGCCATACAGGGGGCAGGGACACTGAAGCTTTCTTT.

This chain uses TRBV30 with TRBJ2-1, with a possible D match to TRBD1 (5 bases). This CDR3 has 13 amino acids. The V gene lost 1 base and the J gene lost 12 bases, with 16 bases spanning the gap. Per germline, CDR1 GTSNPN and CDR2 SVGIG (reference sequence). CDR3 sequence: CAWSAAGYAGQFF. The DNA of the CDR3 is TGTGCCTGGAGTGCCGCAGGGTACGCCGGGCAGTTCTTC.

Here the CDR3 DNA reads TGTGCCAGCAGCCCCCTGACAGGGGCCTGGGGCACTGAAGCTTTCTTT. Translating it yields CASSPLTGAWGTEAFF. The chain joins TRBV9 to TRBJ1-1, with 8 bases aligning to TRBD1. There are 16 residues in the CDR3. J was trimmed by 4 bases and V by 4 bases; bases with no gene match: 12. Germline V gives CDR1 SGDLS, CDR2 YYNGEE.

This clone is a singleton in its sample. The V gene is TRBV21-1, the J gene TRBJ1-4. TRBV21-1 is a documented pseudogene. CDR3 length equals 15 residues. CDR3 coding DNA: TGTGCCAGCAGCAAAAGGGAGGCAAAAGGGGAAAAACTGTTTTTT. Translation: CASSKREAKGEKLFF.

The count of this clone is one. The rearrangement uses TRBV14 and TRBJ2-1, with D uncertain. The CDR3 length is 15 residues. V was shortened by 1 base and J by 0 bases, with 7 bases between the two germline ends. Germline assignment: CDR1 SGHDN and CDR2 FVKESK. CDR3 coding DNA: TGTGCCAGCAGCCAAGCGAGTAGCTCCTACAATGAGCAGTTCTTC. This sequence encodes CASSQASSSYNEQFF. The variable domain in full, completed from reference TRBV14 and TRBJ2-1, reads EAGVTQFPSHSVIEKGQTVTLRCDPISGHDNLYWYRRVMGKEIKFLLHFVKESKQDESGMPNNRFLAERTGGTYSTLKVQPAELEDSGVYFCASSQASSSYNEQFFGPGTRLTVL.

This clone appeared a few times. The chain couples TRBV11-2 to TRBJ2-2; D is perhaps TRBD2 (7 bases). This CDR3 comprises 13 residues. V was shortened by 8 bases and J by 5 bases, with 12 bases between the two germline ends. Germline V gene sequence: CDR1 SGHAT, CDR2 FQNNGV. The CDR3 DNA reads TGTGCCAGCTCGGGGGGCGTTACCGGGGAGCTGTTTTTT. Residues: CASSGGVTGELFF.

CDR3 in DNA: TGTGCCAGTAGTATCGGCGGGGGTTCGACTGAGCAGTTCTTC. Its protein is CASSIGGGSTEQFF. This rearrangement joins TRBV19 to TRBJ2-1; 7 positions agree with TRBD2. The CDR3 has 14 amino acids. V gave up 3 bases and J gave up 9 bases; unmatched junction bases: 8. The V gene's germline CDR1 is LNHDA and CDR2 SQIVND (reference sequence).

The CDR3 loop is CASSSRQGSYYEQYF. The CDR3, as DNA: TGTGCCAGCAGTTCGCGACAGGGATCATACTACGAGCAGTACTTC. The genes are TRBV27 and TRBJ2-7; TRBD1 matches at 7 bases. CDR3 length equals 15 residues. Germline V gene sequence: CDR1 MNHEY, CDR2 SMNVEV (reference sequence). The V segment lost 4 bases and the J segment 3 bases; nucleotides outside the gene matches: 9.

The genes are TRBV7-9 and TRBJ2-5, with 9 bases identical to TRBD2. From germline, CDR1 is SEHNR and CDR2 FQNEAQ (reference sequence). V was clipped by 4 bases and J by 5 bases; unmatched bases: 5. The CDR3 covers 14 residues. The CDR3 protein is CASSSGLALETQYF. For the CDR3, the DNA is TGTGCCAGCAGCTCTGGACTAGCGTTGGAGACCCAGTACTTC.

This clone has only one observation. The chain carries TRBV19 and TRBJ2-1, with a weak D call TRBD2 (5 bases). Germline CDR1 and CDR2: LNHDA and SQIVND (reference sequence). The V end lost 3 bases, the J end lost 1 base, and 10 bases lay between the germline ends. CDR3 length: 15 residues. The CDR3 protein is CASSMRAGSYNEQFF. The CDR3, as DNA: TGTGCCAGTAGTATGAGGGCCGGGTCCTACAATGAGCAGTTCTTC.

The V gene is TRBV27, the J gene TRBJ2-7; D is unresolved. The CDR3 contains 14 residues. Germline V CDR1 and CDR2: MNHEY, SMNVEV (reference sequence). The V and J ends lost 5 bases and 0 bases respectively, with 11 bases between them. For the CDR3, the DNA is TGTGCCAGCAGTCGACCGGGTTACTCCTACGAGCAGTACTTC. Translation: CASSRPGYSYEQYF.

J is TRBJ1-2 and V is TRBV18; possibly TRBD1 for D (5 bases). V was shortened by 1 base and J by 3 bases, with 6 bases between the two germline ends. CDR1 and CDR2 from the germline V gene are KGHSH and LQKENI. The CDR3 is 13 amino acids. CDR3 bases: TGTGCCAGCTCACCACTAGGGGACTATGGCTACACCTTC. This codes for CASSPLGDYGYTF.

Here the CDR3 DNA reads TGTGCCAGTAGACGTAGGAGCTCTGGAAACACCATATATTTT. Translation: CASRRRSSGNTIYF. V is TRBV7-8 and J is TRBJ1-3; D is uncertain. The CDR3 loop spans 14 amino acids. The germline CDR1 and CDR2 sequences are SGHVS and FQNEAQ. Trimming took off 9 bases at V and 0 bases at J, with 12 bases between the two ends. Full variable domain (outside the CDR3, taken from reference TRBV7-8 and TRBJ1-3): GAGVSQSPRYKVAKRGQDVALRCDPISGHVSLFWYQQALGQGPEFLTYFQNEAQLDKSGLPSDRFFAERPEGSVSTLKIQRTQQEDSAVYLCASRRRSSGNTIYFGEGSWLTVV.